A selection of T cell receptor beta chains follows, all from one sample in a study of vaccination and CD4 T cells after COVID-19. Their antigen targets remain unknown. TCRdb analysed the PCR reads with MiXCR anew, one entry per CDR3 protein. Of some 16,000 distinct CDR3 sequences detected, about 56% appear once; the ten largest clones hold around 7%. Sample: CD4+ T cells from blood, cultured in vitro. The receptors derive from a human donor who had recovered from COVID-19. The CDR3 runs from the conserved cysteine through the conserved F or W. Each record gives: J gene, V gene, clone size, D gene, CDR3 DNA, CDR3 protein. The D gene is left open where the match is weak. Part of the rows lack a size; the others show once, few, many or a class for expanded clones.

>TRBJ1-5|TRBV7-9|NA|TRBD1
TGTGCCAGCAGCCCGGGACAGGGGGCGGTCGACAATCAGCCCCAGCATTTT
CASSPGQGAVDNQPQHF
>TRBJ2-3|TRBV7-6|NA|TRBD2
TGTGCCAGCAGCTTAGAAGCGGGGCAAACAGATACGCAGTATTTT
CASSLEAGQTDTQYF
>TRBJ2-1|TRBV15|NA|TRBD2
TGTGCCACCAGCAGGGGACTAGCGGGAGCAGGTGAGCAGTTCTTC
CATSRGLAGAGEQFF
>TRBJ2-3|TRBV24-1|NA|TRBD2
TGTGCCACCAGTGATGCTTGGCGGGAGGGAACAGATACGCAGTATTTT
CATSDAWREGTDTQYF
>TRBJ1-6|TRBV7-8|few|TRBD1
TGTGCCAGCAGCGTAGGACAGGGTCGTAATTCACCCCTCCACTTT
CASSVGQGRNSPLHF
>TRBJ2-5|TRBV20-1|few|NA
TGCAGTGCCAGCGAGGGGGGGCGCCCCGTGACCCAGTACTTC
CSASEGGRPVTQYF
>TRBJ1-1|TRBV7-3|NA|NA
TGTGCCAGCAGCCGCTATACTGACACTGAAGCTTTCTTT
CASSRYTDTEAFF
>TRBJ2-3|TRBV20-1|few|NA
TGCAGTGCCAGCCGCCGGGGGGCCCCAGATACGCAGTATTTT
CSASRRGAPDTQYF
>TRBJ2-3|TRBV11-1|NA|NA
TGTGCCAGCGGCTCGAGCACAGATACGCAGTATTTT
CASGSSTDTQYF
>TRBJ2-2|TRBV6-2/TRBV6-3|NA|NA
TGTGCCAGCAGTACAGGCAGGGGGAGGCGGAACACCGGGGAGCTGTTTTTT
CASSTGRGRRNTGELFF
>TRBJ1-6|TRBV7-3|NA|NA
TGTGCCAGCAGGACCATCGAGGGTTCACCCCTCCACTTT
CASRTIEGSPLHF
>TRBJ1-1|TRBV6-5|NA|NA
TGTGCCAGCAGTTCCCTTGACAAGAACACTGAAGCTTTCTTT
CASSSLDKNTEAFF
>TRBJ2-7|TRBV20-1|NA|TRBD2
TGCAGTGCTCGACAGGGACTAGCGGGGTCCTACGAGCAGTACTTC
CSARQGLAGSYEQYF
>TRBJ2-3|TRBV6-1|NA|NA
TGTGCCAGCAGCTCGGACAGAGCGACAGATACGCAGTATTTT
CASSSDRATDTQYF
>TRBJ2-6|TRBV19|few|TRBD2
TGTGCCAGTAGAGCAGCGGGGACCGGGGCCAACGTCCTGACTTTC
CASRAAGTGANVLTF
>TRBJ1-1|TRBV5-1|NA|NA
TGCGCCAGCAGCTTGGTTCAGGGCTTGACTGAAGCTTTCTTT
CASSLVQGLTEAFF
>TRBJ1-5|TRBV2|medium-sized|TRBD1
TGTGCCAGCAGTGGACAGGGGTGGAATCAGCCCCAGCATTTT
CASSGQGWNQPQHF
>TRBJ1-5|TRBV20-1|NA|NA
TGCAGTACTATCGGGACACTCAATCAGCCCCAGCATTTT
CSTIGTLNQPQHF
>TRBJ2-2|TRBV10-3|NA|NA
TGTGCCATCCAACCTGGCGGAGGGCTCACGAACACCGGGGAGCTGTTTTTT
CAIQPGGGLTNTGELFF
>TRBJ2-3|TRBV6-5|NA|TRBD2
TGTGCCAGCAGTTTAGGCGGGAGGGTGAGCAGGACGCAGTATTTT
CASSLGGRVSRTQYF
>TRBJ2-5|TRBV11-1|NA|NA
TGTGCCAGCAGCTTACTCCTAGCCGGGGAGACCCAGTACTTC
CASSLLLAGETQYF
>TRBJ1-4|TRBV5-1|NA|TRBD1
TGCGCCAGCAGCGACAGGGGGCGCTCTGAAAAACTGTTTTTT
CASSDRGRSEKLFF
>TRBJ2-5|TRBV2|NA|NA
TGTGCCAGCAGTGAAGCGCGTGAGACCCAGTACTTC
CASSEARETQYF
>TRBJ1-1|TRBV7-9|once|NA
TGTGCCAGCAGCCTAGAAGCGGGGGTTGGTGAAGCTTTCTTT
CASSLEAGVGEAFF
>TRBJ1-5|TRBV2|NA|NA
TGTGCCAGCAGCGGATACGGGGAAGCTCTGGCCCAGCATTTT
CASSGYGEALAQHF
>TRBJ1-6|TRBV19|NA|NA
TGTGCCAGTAAACTCTCCAGGGCAAGGAATTCACCCCTCCACTTT
CASKLSRARNSPLHF
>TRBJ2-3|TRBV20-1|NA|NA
TGCAGTGCTAGCCAAAGCACAGATACGCAGTATTTT
CSASQSTDTQYF
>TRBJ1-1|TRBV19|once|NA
TGTGCCAGTAGCAAACGTCAGGGAACTGAAGCTTTCTTT
CASSKRQGTEAFF
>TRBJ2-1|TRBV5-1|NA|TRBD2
TGCGCCAGCAGCTCTGTAGCGGGAGGAGGGAGCTCCTACAATGAGCAGTTCTTC
CASSSVAGGGSSYNEQFF
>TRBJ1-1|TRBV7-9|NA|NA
TGTGCCAGCAGCTCGGGAACGTATGGAGCTGCTGAAGCTTTCTTT
CASSSGTYGAAEAFF
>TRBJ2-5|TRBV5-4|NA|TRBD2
TGTGCCAGCAGCCCTAGCGGGGGGGAAGAGACCCAGTACTTC
CASSPSGGEETQYF
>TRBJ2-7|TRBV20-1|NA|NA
TGCAGTGCTAGCTTCTTGGGAAAGGACTACGAGCAGTACTTC
CSASFLGKDYEQYF
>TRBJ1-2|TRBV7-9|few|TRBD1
TGTGCCAGCAGCCTTAGGACAGGCCCAGAGCGAAGCTACACCTTC
CASSLRTGPERSYTF
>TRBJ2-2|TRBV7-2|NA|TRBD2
TGTGCCAGCAGCTTAATGCTAGCGGGATACGGGGAGCTGTTTTTT
CASSLMLAGYGELFF
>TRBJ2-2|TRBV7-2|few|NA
TGTGCCAGCAGCTTAGGGCCCGGGGGCGGGGAGCTGTTTTTT
CASSLGPGGGELFF
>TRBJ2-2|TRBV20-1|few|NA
TGCAGTGCTAGCCCGGACACCGGGGGGGAGCTGTTTTTT
CSASPDTGGELFF
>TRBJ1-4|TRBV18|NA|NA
TGTGCCAGCTCACCACCGTCGGGGGATGAAAAACTGTTTTTT
CASSPPSGDEKLFF
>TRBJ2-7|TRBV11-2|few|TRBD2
TGTGCCAGTCTCTCGGGGTCTAGCGGGCTAACCTACGAGCAGTACTTC
CASLSGSSGLTYEQYF
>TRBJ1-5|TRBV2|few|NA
TGTGCCAGCAGCCCCCCCGGGTGGGGAAGCAATCAGCCCCAGCATTTT
CASSPPGWGSNQPQHF
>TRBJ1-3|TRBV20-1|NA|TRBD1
TGCAGTGCTAAACAGGGGGCTGGTGGAAACACCATATATTTT
CSAKQGAGGNTIYF
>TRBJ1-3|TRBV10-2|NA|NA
TGCGCCAGCGGATGGGACTCTGGAAACACCATATATTTT
CASGWDSGNTIYF
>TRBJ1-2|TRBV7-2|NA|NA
TGTGCCAGCAGCCATATCTACAACAGGCAAACTAACTATGGCTACACCTTC
CASSHIYNRQTNYGYTF
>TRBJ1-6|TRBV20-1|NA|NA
TGCAGTGCTAGAGATTCAACACGCGACAGGTTAAATTCACCCCTCCACTTT
CSARDSTRDRLNSPLHF
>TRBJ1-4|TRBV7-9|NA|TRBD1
TGTGCCAGCAGCCCACAGGGGTCAGGGGAAAAACTGTTTTTT
CASSPQGSGEKLFF
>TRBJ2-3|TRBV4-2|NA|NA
TGTGCCAGCAGCCAAGATCTCCACACAGATACGCAGTATTTT
CASSQDLHTDTQYF
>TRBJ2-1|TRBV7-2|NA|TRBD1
TGTGCCAGCAGGACAGGGGGGGGTAGCTGGAATGAGCAGTTCTTC
CASRTGGGSWNEQFF
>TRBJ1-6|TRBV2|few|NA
TGTGCCAGCAGTGCGGAGGGGAATTCACCCCTCCACTTT
CASSAEGNSPLHF
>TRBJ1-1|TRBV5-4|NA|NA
TGTGCCAGCAGCTCATGGTACACTGAAGCTTTCTTT
CASSSWYTEAFF